The clone carrying this T cell receptor (beta chain) showed up just a few times. The data belong to a study of human T cells and chemical hapten exposure. As to time point: patch test 2, 6 weeks after DPC sensitization. Treatment defined: therapeutic diphenylcyclopropenone sensitization with weekly scalp DPC. In germline, CDR1 is SGHTA, CDR2 FQGNSA. Trimming removed 7 bases from V and 8 bases from J, with 9 bases in between. The CDR3 is made up of 11 amino acids. A single record per CDR3 protein comes from TCRdb applying MiXCR to the RACE reads. This sample has over 130,000 distinct CDR3 sequences, with roughly 12% found just once.

The gene calls are TRBV7-2 and TRBJ2-1, with D tentatively TRBD2 (5 bases). The sequencing here drew on whole blood, taken in connection with sensitization to the hapten diphenylcyclopropenone (DPC). The sequence was obtained from a woman in her forties or fifties with alopecia areata. Some clones in this sample may be carry-over from other donors' samples. CDR3 loop: CASTPRDEQFF. DNA of the CDR3: TGTGCCAGCACCCCGAGGGATGAGCAGTTCTTC.